This TCR beta chain originates from a study of blood T cell repertoires in COVID-19. Background on the study: PBMCs, B-cell-depleted T cells, or T cells provided the cDNA or gDNA that made up the material.

This clone was counted only a few times. Germline values: CDR1 MNHEY, CDR2 SMNVEV (reference sequence). After removal of 8 bases from V and 3 bases from J, the junction contained 7 bases not matched to a gene. The CDR3 has 15 amino acids. Sequencing used immunoSEQ multiplex PCR; TCRdb keeps in-frame clones, though not all of them. The repertoire holds around 250,000 clones, around 83% seen once, with 1.9% in the top ten. This clonotype was sampled from a man aged 25 to 40 who had recovered from COVID-19. The genes are TRBV27 and TRBJ1-6, with TRBD1 identical over 7 bases. Sequencing was carried out using peripheral blood. The CDR3 loop reads CASCLGTVYNSPLHF. Here the CDR3 DNA reads TGTGCCAGCTGTCTCGGGACAGTCTATAATTCACCCCTCCACTTT.